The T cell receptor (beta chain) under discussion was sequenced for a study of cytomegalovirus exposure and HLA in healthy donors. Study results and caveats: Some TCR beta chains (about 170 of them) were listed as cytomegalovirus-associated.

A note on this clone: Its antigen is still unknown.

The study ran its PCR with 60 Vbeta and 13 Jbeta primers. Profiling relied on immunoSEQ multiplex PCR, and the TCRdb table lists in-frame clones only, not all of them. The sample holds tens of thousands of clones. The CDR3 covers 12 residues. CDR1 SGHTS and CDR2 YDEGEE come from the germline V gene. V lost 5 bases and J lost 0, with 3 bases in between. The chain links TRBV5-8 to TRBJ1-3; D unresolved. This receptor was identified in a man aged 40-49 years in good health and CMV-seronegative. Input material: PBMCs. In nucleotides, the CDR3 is TGTGCCAGCAGATACTCTGGAAACACCATATATTTT. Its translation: CASRYSGNTIYF. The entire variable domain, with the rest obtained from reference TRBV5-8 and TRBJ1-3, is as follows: EAGVTQSPTHLIKTRGQQATLRCSPISGHTSVYWYQQALGLGLQFLLWYDEGEERNRGNFPPRFSGRQFPNYSSELNVNALELEDSALYLCASRYSGNTIYFGEGSWLTVV.